This T cell receptor (beta chain) was identified during a study of multiple sclerosis patients with progressive multifocal leukoencephalopathy. General observations from the study: Less diverse TRB repertoires were suggested in most PML patients. It is unclear whether the findings reflect JC virus infection or general immunocompromise.

Remarks on this clone: The antigen is undetermined.

Germline CDR1 and CDR2: SGHRS and YFSETQ. Trimming pared 0 bases from V and 2 bases from J, leaving 17 bases between. The CDR3 sequence is 17 residues long. Regarding time point: before natalizumab initiation. Clones were read by immunoSEQ multiplex PCR, and TCRdb kept only the in-frame ones, dropping some. The repertoire has fewer than 35,000 clones, 80% to 95% of them found once; the top ten carry around 1.8%. This receptor was identified in a man younger than 45 with multiple sclerosis. The chain recombines TRBV5-1 with TRBJ2-5, with D possibly matching TRBD2 (5 bases). The sample consisted of PBMCs. DNA for the CDR3: TGCGCCAGCAGCTTGGCCGCATGGGAGAGGGAACAAGAGACCCAGTACTTC. It encodes CASSLAAWEREQETQYF.